This T cell receptor beta chain was identified in a study of T cell responses to AZD1222 COVID-19 vaccine. Study as a whole: Second-dose schedules of about 4 or about 12 weeks were combined. The study's findings and limits: The donors showed a predominance of white British ancestry and of females, with possible underestimation of clonal diversity. At study baseline, merely roughly 6 AZD1222 recipients were seropositive.

The germline gives CDR1 MNHEY, CDR2 SMNVEV (reference sequence). V was shortened by 9 bases and J by 4 bases, with 10 bases between the two germline ends. The CDR3 has 12 amino acids. The protocol was immunoSEQ multiplex PCR, while the TCRdb copy is restricted to in-frame clones and leaves out a portion. Of fewer than 200,000 clones listed, roughly 89% are singletons. Worth noting for this clone: Its antigen is as yet unknown.

This rearrangement joins TRBV27 to TRBJ1-5, with D unclear. The clonotype comes from an adult in good health. The sample was peripheral blood, taken on day 0 of AZD1222 vaccination. DNA for the CDR3: TGTGCCAGTAGGCAGTCTAATCAGCCCCAGCATTTT. Translated, it gives CASRQSNQPQHF.